The clone carrying this T cell receptor beta chain was counted many times. The target antigen is unknown. Trimming took 6 bases from V and 2 from J, leaving 10 bases between them. This CDR3 spans 13 amino acids. A universal primer binding site was introduced by template switching. The final cDNA contained unique molecular identifiers. TCRdb redid the calling of the 5' RACE reads with MiXCR, one entry per CDR3 protein. The table has approximately 220,000 distinct CDR3 sequences, about 7.5% seen once. This entry is derived from a study of identical twins. Points from the study as a whole: Researchers reported excess low generation probability among twin-shared out-of-frame alpha sequences. Clonotypes of the beta chain that were abundant in cord blood carried fewer insertions (memory repertoires showed none).

This sample was shared with a second study, whose subject was yellow fever vaccine responses in identical twins.

Sequencing was carried out using CD8+ T cells sorted from blood. V usage is TRBV12-3 or TRBV12-4 and J usage is TRBJ1-2, with D perhaps matching TRBD1 (6 bases). This receptor was taken from a woman between 18 and 29 years old in good health. The CDR3, as DNA: TGTGCCAGCAGGCACAGGGAAAACTATGGCTACACCTTC. Translating gives CASRHRENYGYTF.